One sample yielded the 19 T cell receptor beta chains listed below, sequenced in a study of blood T cell repertoires in COVID-19. The assay was immunoSEQ multiplex PCR, and TCRdb's table has in-frame clones only and misses some. This sample has about 400,000 clones, with 85% to 90% found just once. The source material was peripheral blood. Source of these receptors: a woman younger than 45 with acute or convalescent COVID-19.

V and J are TRBV9 and TRBJ2-3; TRBD1 agrees at 7 bases. The J segment lost 2 bases and the V segment lost 2 bases, leaving 8 bases of the junction unmatched. Germline CDR1 SGDLS, CDR2 YYNGEE. The CDR3 runs to 16 residues. In DNA, the CDR3 is TGTGCCAGCAGCGTTTCTACAGGGGCCCCCACAGATACGCAGTATTTT. This translates into CASSVSTGAPTDTQYF.

The gene calls are TRBV28 and TRBJ1-1; D may be TRBD1 (5 bases). The germline V gene has CDR1 MDHEN and CDR2 SYDVKM. The length of the CDR3 is 18 residues. V was trimmed by 5 bases and J by 2 bases, leaving 24 bases between them. CDR3 sequence (DNA): TGTGCCAGCAGTCCCCGGGGCGGGGTAAAGGGACGAAACACTGAAGCTTTCTTT. It translates to CASSPRGGVKGRNTEAFF.

This chain links TRBV6-6 with TRBJ1-5; D not resolved. Germline assignment: CDR1 MNHNY and CDR2 SVGAGI (reference sequence). Trimming cost V 3 bases and J 0 bases, with 9 bases left between them. This CDR3 region has 15 residues. CDR3 coding DNA: TGTGCCAGCAGTTATTCCATCAATAGCAATCAGCCCCAGCATTTT. It encodes CASSYSINSNQPQHF.

The chain employs TRBV2 and TRBJ1-5, with 8 bases identical to TRBD1. After removal of 7 bases from V and 2 bases from J, the junction contained 7 bases not matched to a gene. This CDR3 has 15 residues. Germline assignment: CDR1 SNHLY and CDR2 FYNNEI. CDR3 residues: CASTWDRFGNQPQHF. The CDR3 DNA sequence: TGTGCCAGCACCTGGGACAGGTTCGGCAATCAGCCCCAGCATTTT. The whole variable domain, remainder taken from reference TRBV2 and TRBJ1-5, is EPEVTQTPSHQVTQMGQEVILRCVPISNHLYFYWYRQILGQKVEFLVSFYNNEISEKSEIFDDQFSVERPDGSNFTLKIRSTKLEDSAMYFCASTWDRFGNQPQHFGDGTRLSIL.

The genes are TRBV28 and TRBJ1-3, with no clear D. CDR1 and CDR2 from the germline V gene are MDHEN and SYDVKM. Trimming took 7 bases from V and 0 from J, leaving 22 bases between them. CDR3 length: 18 residues. As DNA, the CDR3 is TGTGCCAGCACTCACGCCCGCCCCGACTTATTCTCTGGAAACACCATATATTTT. This sequence encodes CASTHARPDLFSGNTIYF.

This clone was recorded only once. The rearrangement links TRBV6-5 to TRBJ1-2, with D possibly matching TRBD1 (6 bases). The V end lost 7 bases, the J end lost 8 bases, and 11 bases lay between the germline ends. Germline values: CDR1 MNHEY, CDR2 SVGAGI. This CDR3 contains 11 residues. DNA of the CDR3: TGTGCCAGCACAGGGGTCCAGGGCTACACCTTC. Translated, it gives CASTGVQGYTF.

The chain recombines TRBV10-3 with TRBJ2-1, with D maybe TRBD2 (7 bases). The CDR3 contains 15 residues. Germline V gene sequence: CDR1 ENHRY, CDR2 SYGVKD. The V and J ends lost 6 bases and 8 bases respectively, with 20 bases between them. The CDR3 sequence is CAIRLGNGGHDEQFF. The DNA of the CDR3 is TGTGCCATCAGGCTTGGAAACGGGGGGCATGATGAGCAGTTCTTC.

The V gene is TRBV15, the J gene TRBJ2-5; 10 nucleotides agree with TRBD1. CDR3 size: 15 residues. Germline V lookup: CDR1 LNHNV, CDR2 YYDKDF (reference sequence). V shed 9 bases and J 4 bases; nucleotides not matched to a gene: 11. Here the CDR3 reads CATSLGQGTVETQYF. DNA for the CDR3: TGTGCCACTTCGTTGGGACAGGGGACGGTAGAGACCCAGTACTTC.

The chain employs TRBV4-1 and TRBJ1-1; TRBD1 might be the D (6 bases). Trimming took 3 bases from V and 5 from J, leaving 16 bases between them. The CDR3 sequence is 15 residues long. Germline V lookup: CDR1 MGHRA, CDR2 YSYEKL. In DNA form, the CDR3 reads TGCGCCAGCAGCCAGACGGGGACACACGGGACTGAAGCTTTCTTT. Translating it yields CASSQTGTHGTEAFF.

The CDR3 bases are TGTGCCAGCATTAACCTAGCGGGGAGCACAGATACGCAGTATTTT. Protein: CASINLAGSTDTQYF. The chain employs TRBV2 and TRBJ2-3; 9 bases line up with TRBD2. The length of the CDR3 is 15 residues. The V segment lost 7 bases and the J segment 0 bases; nucleotides outside the gene matches: 5. From germline, CDR1 is SNHLY and CDR2 FYNNEI.

This chain joins TRBV9 and TRBJ1-2, with TRBD1 matching 7 bases. Losses at the gene ends were 3 bases for V and 5 bases for J; bases not matched to a gene: 7. The CDR3 consists of 14 residues. Looked up from germline, CDR1 is SGDLS and CDR2 is YYNGEE. As DNA, the CDR3 is TGTGCCAGCAGCGCAGGGACAGTCTTATATGGCTACACCTTC. This encodes CASSAGTVLYGYTF.

Only a few counts were recorded for this clone. CDR3 loop: CASSSVDREGDTQYF. The CDR3 DNA is TGTGCCAGCAGCTCCGTGGACAGGGAAGGAGATACGCAGTATTTT. This chain uses TRBV5-4 with TRBJ2-3; 8 bases are shared with TRBD1. The CDR3 spans 15 residues. The V gene end was trimmed by 3 bases and the J gene end by 5 bases; junction bases not matched to a gene: 8. Per the germline V gene, CDR1 is SGHNT and CDR2 is YYREEE (reference sequence). Using reference TRBV5-4 and TRBJ2-3 for the parts outside the CDR3, the full variable domain is ETGVTQSPTHLIKTRGQQVTLRCSSQSGHNTVSWYQQALGQGPQFIFQYYREEENGRGNFPPRFSGLQFPNYSSELNVNALELDDSALYLCASSSVDREGDTQYFGPGTRLTVL.

The V gene is TRBV4-1, the J gene TRBJ2-2, with 11 bases aligning to TRBD2. V lost 4 bases to trimming and J lost 3 bases; unmatched junction nucleotides: 13. CDR1 is MGHRA and CDR2 is YSYEKL in the germline V gene. The CDR3 covers 19 residues. As DNA, the CDR3 is TGCGCCAGCAGCCGATTCCAACTAGCGGGGGCCCGGGACACCGGGGAGCTGTTTTTT. This codes for CASSRFQLAGARDTGELFF.

The CDR3 loop is CASSFYPTQRSSEQYF. As DNA, the CDR3 is TGTGCCAGCAGCTTCTATCCGACCCAGCGTTCCAGCGAGCAGTACTTC. J is TRBJ2-7 and V is TRBV7-8; D ambiguous. Germline V CDR1 and CDR2: SGHVS, FQNEAQ. The CDR3 is 16 residues long. V dropped 3 bases and J dropped 6 bases, with 21 bases sitting between them.

V and J are TRBV5-1 and TRBJ1-2; possible D gene TRBD1, 5 bases. V lost 2 bases, J lost 6 bases, and 11 bases lay in between. The CDR3 runs to 13 residues. Germline V lookup: CDR1 SGHRS, CDR2 YFSETQ. In DNA form, the CDR3 reads TGCGCCAGCAGCTTCCAGGGTTTCGATGGCTACACCTTC. The encoded protein is CASSFQGFDGYTF. Looking up the rest from reference TRBV5-1 and TRBJ1-2 gives the full variable domain: KAGVTQTPRYLIKTRGQQVTLSCSPISGHRSVSWYQQTPGQGLQFLFEYFSETQRNKGNFPGRFSGRQFSNSRSEMNVSTLELGDSALYLCASSFQGFDGYTFGSGTRLTVV.

The chain combines TRBV10-2 with TRBJ1-1, with D maybe TRBD1 (5 bases). CDR3 length: 13 amino acids. V shed 2 bases and J shed 12 bases, with 16 bases lying between them. Per the germline V gene, CDR1 is WSHSY and CDR2 is SAAADI. CDR3 nucleotides: TGCGCCAGCAGTGAGAGCACGGCAGGGCGATCTTTCTTT. The encoded protein is CASSESTAGRSFF.

J is TRBJ1-2 and V is TRBV7-8, with D uncertain. CDR3 length: 16 residues. The germline V gene has CDR1 SGHVS and CDR2 FQNEAQ. The V end was cut by 3 bases, the J end by 3 bases, with 17 bases between. CDR3 in amino acids: CASSLTTGDGYYGYTF. CDR3 DNA: TGTGCCAGCAGCTTGACCACCGGAGACGGCTACTATGGCTACACCTTC.

This clone was seen a handful of times. The chain carries TRBV9 and TRBJ2-7, with 10 bases identical to TRBD2. CDR3 length equals 15 residues. From germline, CDR1 is SGDLS and CDR2 YYNGEE. V lost 1 base and J lost 4; bases outside the gene matches: 5. CDR3 loop: CASSVSGGAGYEQYF. The CDR3 nucleotides read TGTGCCAGCAGCGTAAGCGGGGGGGCCGGATACGAGCAGTACTTC.

The gene calls are TRBV3-1 (or the pseudogene TRBV3-2) and TRBJ2-5; D perhaps matches TRBD2 (6 bases). The CDR3 is 17 residues long. The germline V gene encodes CDR1 LGHDT and CDR2 YNNKEL (reference sequence). Deletions cut 0 bases from V and 2 bases from J, with 16 bases between. The CDR3 region has the DNA TGTGCCAGCAGCCAAGAGGCCCGGTTGGGGGGACAAGAGACCCAGTACTTC. This encodes CASSQEARLGGQETQYF.